This T cell receptor (beta chain) is drawn from a study of blood T cell repertoires in COVID-19. Overall study: Sites in the United States, Italy and Spain provided acute and convalescent COVID-19 samples. In each case, the material was cDNA or gDNA derived from T cells, B-cell-depleted T cells, or PBMCs.

Trimming at V came to 2 bases and at J to 4 bases, leaving 4 bases not matched to a gene. Germline V gives CDR1 SGHRS, CDR2 YFSETQ. This CDR3 region has 14 residues. In the original workflow: Estimation of nucleated cell counts relied on the amplification of reference gene primers. Clones were sequenced by immunoSEQ multiplex PCR, and TCRdb holds only the in-frame ones, with some missing. V and J calls and clone size come straight from that table; D and trimming were deduced from the DNA. The data show over 85,000 clones, with 87% seen just once and around 14% held by the top ten. On this clone: The sample has other DNA sequences that encode this CDR3 too.

This receptor was taken from a male donor with acute or convalescent COVID-19. Specimen: peripheral blood. The chain uses TRBV5-1 and TRBJ1-1; 8 bases match TRBD1. CDR3 in DNA: TGCGCCAGCAGCTTCCAGGGGGCTGGCACTGAAGCTTTCTTT. This translates into CASSFQGAGTEAFF.